This T cell receptor (beta chain) was captured in a study of blood T cells in healthy people across ages. With a J-beta primer mix and a sample-barcoded 5' primer, a second PCR ran about 7 to 12 cycles. MiXCR, applied by TCRdb to the 5' RACE reads, yields one record per CDR3 protein. Among hundreds of thousands of distinct CDR3 sequences, around half were seen once, and the ten largest hold about a third. Overall study results and limits: Age showed a roughly linear inverse relationship with TCR beta diversity per million T cells. Calculation of diversity from one million T cells yielded estimates considered to be underestimates.

In this sample, this clonotype turned up once. The antigen remains unidentified. Total RNA, at least 5.5 micrograms per sample, came from PBMCs. In germline, CDR1 is DFQATT, CDR2 SNEGSKA (reference sequence). V gave up 4 bases and J gave up 3 bases; unmatched junction bases: 4. CDR3 size: 14 residues. Material for sequencing was blood. This receptor was obtained from a woman aged 55 to 70 in good health. The V call is TRBV20-1, the J call TRBJ2-2; 8 bases match TRBD2. The CDR3 protein is CSAKKAGDTGELFF. For the CDR3, the DNA is TGCAGTGCTAAAAAAGCGGGAGACACCGGGGAGCTGTTTTTT.